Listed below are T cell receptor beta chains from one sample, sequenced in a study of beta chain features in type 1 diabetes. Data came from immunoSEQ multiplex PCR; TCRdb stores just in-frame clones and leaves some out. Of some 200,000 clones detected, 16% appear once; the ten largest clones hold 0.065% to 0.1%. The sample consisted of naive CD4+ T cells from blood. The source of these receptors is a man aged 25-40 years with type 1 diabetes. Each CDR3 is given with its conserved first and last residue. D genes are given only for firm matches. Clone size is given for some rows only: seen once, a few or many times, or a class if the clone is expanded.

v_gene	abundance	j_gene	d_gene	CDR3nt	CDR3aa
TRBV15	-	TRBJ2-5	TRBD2	TGTGCCACCAGCAGAGATAGGGCGGGAGGGGAGACCCAGTACTTC	CATSRDRAGGETQYF
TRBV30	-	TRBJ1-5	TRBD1	TGTGCCTGGGGACAGGGTGATCAGCCCCAGCATTTT	CAWGQGDQPQHF
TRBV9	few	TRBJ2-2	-	TGTGCCAGCAGCCCCCGGGGGTCCACCGGGGAGCTGTTTTTT	CASSPRGSTGELFF
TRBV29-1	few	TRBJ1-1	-	TGCAGCGTTGAGACAGCTTACACTGAAGCTTTCTTT	CSVETAYTEAFF
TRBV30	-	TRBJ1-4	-	TGTGCCTGGAGTGTACTCTCAGGTGTTAATGAAAAACTGTTTTTT	CAWSVLSGVNEKLFF
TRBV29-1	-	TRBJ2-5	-	TGCAGCGGGCGAGGGGCGGTGATAGAGACCCAGTACTTC	CSGRGAVIETQYF
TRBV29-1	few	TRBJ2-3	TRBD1	TGCAGCGTTGAAGCCGACAGGGGAACGAGCACAGATACGCAGTATTTT	CSVEADRGTSTDTQYF
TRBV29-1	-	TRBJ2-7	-	TGCAGCGTCGACAGGTTAACCTACGAGCAGTACTTC	CSVDRLTYEQYF
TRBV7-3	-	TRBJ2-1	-	TGTGCCAGCAGCCCAAAGCGGGCTGCGGGCTATGAGCAGTTCTTC	CASSPKRAAGYEQFF
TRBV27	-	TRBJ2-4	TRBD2	TGTGCCAGCAGTAAGACTAGCGGGAGACAGGACATTCAGTACTTC	CASSKTSGRQDIQYF
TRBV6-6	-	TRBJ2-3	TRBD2	TGTGCCAGCAGTTATAGCCCCGGGACTAGGGATACGCAGTATTTT	CASSYSPGTRDTQYF
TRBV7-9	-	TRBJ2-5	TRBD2	TGTGCCAGCAGCTTACTAGCGGGAGAGGAGACCCAGTACTTC	CASSLLAGEETQYF
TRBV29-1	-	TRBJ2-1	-	TGCAGCGTTGCCCCGAAGGCACTAGCCTACAATGAGCAGTTCTTC	CSVAPKALAYNEQFF
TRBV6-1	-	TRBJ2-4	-	TGTGCCAGCAGTGGAAGAAGACAGATAAACATTCAGTACTTC	CASSGRRQINIQYF
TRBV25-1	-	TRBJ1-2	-	TGTGCCAGCAGAGGAGACGGAGGCTATGGCTACACCTTC	CASRGDGGYGYTF
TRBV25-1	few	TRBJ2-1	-	TGTGCCAGCAGTGATTTATACCGGGGCAATGAGCAGTTCTTC	CASSDLYRGNEQFF
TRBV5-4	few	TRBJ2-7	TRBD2	TGTGCCAGCAGCTCTATGACTAGCGCTAACTCCTACGAGCAGTACTTC	CASSSMTSANSYEQYF
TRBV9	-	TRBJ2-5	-	TGTGCCAGCAGCGTAGGTGGTAGCTGGGGAATGCAAGAGACCCAGTACTTC	CASSVGGSWGMQETQYF
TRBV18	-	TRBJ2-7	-	TGTGCCAGCTCACAACGGAGTAAAAACTACGAGCAGTACTTC	CASSQRSKNYEQYF
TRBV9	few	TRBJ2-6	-	TGTGCCAGCAGCGTATCGGCGGCGACCTCTGGGGCCAACGTCCTGACTTTC	CASSVSAATSGANVLTF
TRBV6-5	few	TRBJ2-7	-	TGTGCCAGCAGTTACCTGACGCCCTTTAGCTTGTACGAGCAGTACTTC	CASSYLTPFSLYEQYF
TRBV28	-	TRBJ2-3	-	TGTGCCAGCAAGTCAGGGACCGCTAGCACAGATACGCAGTATTTT	CASKSGTASTDTQYF
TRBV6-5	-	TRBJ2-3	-	TGTGCCAGCAGTTCGCCGGGGGACACAGATACGCAGTATTTT	CASSSPGDTDTQYF
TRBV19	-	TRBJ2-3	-	TGTGCCAGTAGTAATCGGGCTAGAGATACGCAGTATTTT	CASSNRARDTQYF
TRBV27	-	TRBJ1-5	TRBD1	TGTGCCAGCAGTCCTCACAGGGGCTCCCTGGGCAATCAGCCCCAGCATTTT	CASSPHRGSLGNQPQHF
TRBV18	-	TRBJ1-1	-	TGTGCCAGCTCACCAGGAGCAGGGGAAACTGAAGCTTTCTTT	CASSPGAGETEAFF
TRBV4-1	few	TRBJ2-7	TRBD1	TGCGCCAGCAGCCAAGCAAGGACAGGTGGTGACTACGAGCAGTACTTC	CASSQARTGGDYEQYF
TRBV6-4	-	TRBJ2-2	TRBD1	TGTGCCAGCAGTAAGGGACAGACAGGCACCGGGGAGCTGTTTTTT	CASSKGQTGTGELFF
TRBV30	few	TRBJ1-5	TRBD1	TGTGCCTGGAGCTATGGACAGGTCTCCAATCAGCCCCAGCATTTT	CAWSYGQVSNQPQHF
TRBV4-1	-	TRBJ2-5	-	TGCGCCAGCAGCCAAGATCAAGGGGTCAAGACCCAGTACTTC	CASSQDQGVKTQYF
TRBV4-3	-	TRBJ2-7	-	TGCGCCAGCAGCCAAGAGTTCCGCAACGAGCAGTACTTC	CASSQEFRNEQYF
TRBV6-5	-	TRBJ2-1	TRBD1	TGTGCCAGCCGGGACAGGGGTATCCATGAGCAGTTCTTC	CASRDRGIHEQFF
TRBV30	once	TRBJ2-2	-	TGTGCCTGGAGTGCAACCCCGAACACCGGGGAGCTGTTTTTT	CAWSATPNTGELFF
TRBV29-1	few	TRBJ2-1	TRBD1	TGCAGCGTCAGGGACAGGGGGCTGAATGAGCAGTTCTTC	CSVRDRGLNEQFF